This TCR beta chain is drawn from a study of vaccination effects on CD4 cells after COVID-19. With 4 bases clipped from V and 5 bases from J, the junction kept 9 bases outside the gene matches. Germline CDR1 and CDR2: ENHRY and SYGVKD. This CDR3 contains 16 residues. A note on this clone: The antigen is undetermined.

The ViraFEST assay expanded antigen-specific CD4+ T cells with viral peptide pools before sequencing. The culture ran for roughly ten days before CD4+ T cells were isolated. This individual contracted SARS-CoV-2 between March and December 2020, as verified by PCR. Half the medium was replaced with IL-2 medium on days 3 and 7. Only in-frame clones appear in the TCRdb table, and some are missing; sequencing was by immunoSEQ multiplex PCR. Here the sample spans 20,000 to 30,000 clones, about 77% being singletons. Sequencing was performed on CD4+ T cells from PBMCs cultured with HCoV-NL63 spike peptides, taken before COVID-19 vaccination. The receptor comes from a human donor who had a prior SARS-CoV-2 infection. This rearrangement joins TRBV10-3 to TRBJ2-1, with 9 bases fitting TRBD2. In DNA, the CDR3 is TGTGCCATCAGTGTTATGGCGGGAGGGCTTCACAATGAGCAGTTCTTC. This gives the protein CAISVMAGGLHNEQFF.